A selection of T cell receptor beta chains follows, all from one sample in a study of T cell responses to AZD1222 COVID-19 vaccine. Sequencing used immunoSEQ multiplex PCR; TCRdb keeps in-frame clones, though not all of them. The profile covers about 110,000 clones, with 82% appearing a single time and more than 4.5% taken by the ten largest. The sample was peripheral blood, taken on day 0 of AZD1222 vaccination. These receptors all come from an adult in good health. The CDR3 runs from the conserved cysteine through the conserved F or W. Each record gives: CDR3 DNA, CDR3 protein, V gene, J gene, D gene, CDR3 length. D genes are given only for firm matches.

CDR3 DNA: TGTGCCAGCAGTGAAGCGCTTTTTTGGCTGAATTATAATTCACCCCTCCACTTT; CDR3 protein: CASSEALFWLNYNSPLHF; V gene: TRBV2; J gene: TRBJ1-6; D gene: .; CDR3 length: 18
CDR3 DNA: TGTGCCAGCAGTTATAGGTTCGGATCGCGGGTTTATAGCAATCAGCCCCAGCATTTT; CDR3 protein: CASSYRFGSRVYSNQPQHF; V gene: TRBV27; J gene: TRBJ1-5; D gene: .; CDR3 length: 19
CDR3 DNA: TGTGCCAGCAGTTTAAGCGGGGGCAGCACAGATACGCAGTATTTT; CDR3 protein: CASSLSGGSTDTQYF; V gene: TRBV28; J gene: TRBJ2-3; D gene: TRBD2; CDR3 length: 15
CDR3 DNA: TGTGCCAGCAGCTCACGGGACAGGAATGAGCAGTTCTTC; CDR3 protein: CASSSRDRNEQFF; V gene: TRBV7-2; J gene: TRBJ2-1; D gene: TRBD1; CDR3 length: 13
CDR3 DNA: TGTGCCAGCAGCCCACAGGGGTGGGGAAACACCATATATTTT; CDR3 protein: CASSPQGWGNTIYF; V gene: TRBV3-1/TRBV3-2; J gene: TRBJ1-3; D gene: TRBD1; CDR3 length: 14
CDR3 DNA: TGTGCCAGCAGGGAACTAGCGGGGGGTTACAATGAGCAGTTCTTC; CDR3 protein: CASRELAGGYNEQFF; V gene: TRBV6-4; J gene: TRBJ2-1; D gene: TRBD2; CDR3 length: 15
CDR3 DNA: TGCGCCAGCAGCCAGCGGACAGGGGGGGAAGCTTTCTTT; CDR3 protein: CASSQRTGGEAFF; V gene: TRBV5-1; J gene: TRBJ1-1; D gene: TRBD1; CDR3 length: 13
CDR3 DNA: TGTGCCAGCAGTTACTCAGGGCCTTCTGGGGCCAACGTCCTGACTTTC; CDR3 protein: CASSYSGPSGANVLTF; V gene: TRBV6-2/TRBV6-3; J gene: TRBJ2-6; D gene: .; CDR3 length: 16
CDR3 DNA: TGTGCCAGCAGCCAAGCGTCGCGGGGGTCTGTCACCGGGGAGCTGTTTTTT; CDR3 protein: CASSQASRGSVTGELFF; V gene: TRBV4-2; J gene: TRBJ2-2; D gene: TRBD2; CDR3 length: 17
CDR3 DNA: TGTGCCAGCAGCTTAGGCGCAGGGATACCTAATCAGCCCCAGCATTTT; CDR3 protein: CASSLGAGIPNQPQHF; V gene: TRBV13; J gene: TRBJ1-5; D gene: .; CDR3 length: 16
CDR3 DNA: TGTGCCAGCAGGGCAGCTGCGGGCAACATTCAGTACTTC; CDR3 protein: CASRAAAGNIQYF; V gene: TRBV3-1/TRBV3-2; J gene: TRBJ2-4; D gene: .; CDR3 length: 13